This TCR beta chain was sequenced in a study of shared clonotypes between healthy human individuals. General study points: Shared clonotypes: about 5.3% naive CD4, under 4% naive CD8, 2% to 2.5% memory CD4, 0.4% to 0.5% memory CD8. It was the few donors that limited the genetic and exposure-history diversity represented.

Sequenced by immunoSEQ multiplex PCR; TCRdb stores in-frame clones only, minus some. This sample has about 2.3 million clones, with around 93% found just once. Comments on this clone: Its specificity is not known.

CDR3 size: 15 residues. V lost 4 bases, J lost 5 bases, and 3 bases stayed unmatched. Germline V gives CDR1 LGHNA, CDR2 YNFKEQ. The chain combines TRBV4-2 with TRBJ1-6; 9 bases match TRBD1. This TCR was sampled from a man aged 18 to 35 in good health. Some clones in this sample may be carry-over from other donors' samples. The sample taken for sequencing was naive CD4+ T cells from PBMCs. Subset of the sample: CD45RA+ positively selected. This CDR3 reads CASSLRTGDNSPLHF. As DNA, the CDR3 is TGTGCCAGCAGCCTGCGGACAGGGGATAATTCACCCCTCCACTTT.